This T cell receptor beta chain was sequenced for a study of a mutant IDH1 vaccine in newly diagnosed glioma. The time point: week 23, last vaccination. The study gave 300 ug of mutant IDH1 20-mer peptide per vaccine dose, with topical imiquimod. Donors harbored newly found WHO grade 3 or 4 IDH1-mutant, ATRX-lost astrocytomas. Here immunoSEQ multiplex PCR was the method, and the copy in TCRdb shows in-frame clones only, minus some. The sample includes tens of thousands of clones, approximately 90% seen only once; the top ten take about 3.9%. The germline CDR1 and CDR2 sequences are SGHVS and FQNEAQ. V was shortened by 1 base and J by 4 bases, with 4 bases between the two germline ends. The CDR3 extends over 12 amino acids. As regards this clone: Its target is not known.

The receptor's source is a man over 45 with glioma. Source: PBMCs, taken from a glioma patient whose treatment included an IDH1 peptide vaccine. The V and J genes are TRBV7-8 and TRBJ2-5; D gene uncertain. CDR3 sequence reads: CASSLVLETQYF. The CDR3, as DNA: TGTGCCAGCAGCTTAGTCCTAGAGACCCAGTACTTC.